This T cell receptor beta chain is drawn from a study of blood T cell repertoires in COVID-19. Study-level information: Sample material is recorded as cDNA or gDNA derived from T cells, B-cell-depleted T cells, or PBMCs.

The CDR3 spans 15 residues. Per germline, CDR1 MNHEY and CDR2 SMNVEV (reference sequence). V shed 1 base and J shed 2 bases, with 10 bases lying between them. Assay: immunoSEQ multiplex PCR; the TCRdb copy retains only in-frame clones and omits some. The sample records 390,000 or so clones, about 86% being singletons. The sample consisted of PBMCs or T cells enriched from blood (not recorded which). The receptor was isolated from a woman in her 50s who had recovered from COVID-19. The V gene is TRBV27, the J gene TRBJ2-3, with TRBD1 as a possible D gene (5 bases). CDR3 loop: CASSLLGQDTDTQYF. CDR3 bases: TGTGCCAGCAGTTTATTAGGACAAGACACAGATACGCAGTATTTT.